The 30 T cell receptor beta chains listed next were all sequenced from one sample in a study of blood T cell repertoires in COVID-19. Only in-frame clones appear in the TCRdb table, and some are missing; sequencing was by immunoSEQ multiplex PCR. The sample consists of 98,000 or so clones, about three quarters of them appearing once. The specimen was peripheral blood. Every receptor here comes from a woman between 40 and 50 years old with acute or convalescent COVID-19.

The V and J genes are TRBV5-1 and TRBJ2-3; 12 nucleotides match TRBD2. The V gene's germline CDR1 is SGHRS and CDR2 YFSETQ. The trim removed 4 bases at V and 4 bases at J, leaving 7 bases unmatched. CDR3 length: 16 amino acids. In nucleotides, the CDR3 is TGCGCCAGCAGCCCTCCTAGCGGGGGGGGAGCAGATACGCAGTATTTT. Translation gives CASSPPSGGGADTQYF.

This clone occurred a few times. This chain joins TRBV10-3 and TRBJ1-6, with D perhaps TRBD1 (6 bases). Germline V gives CDR1 ENHRY, CDR2 SYGVKD. The length of the CDR3 is 17 residues. With 6 bases removed from V and 5 bases from J, the gap between germline ends came to 20 bases. In nucleotides, the CDR3 is TGTGCCATCAGGGATCGCGGGGGCGCTGCGGATAATTCACCCCTCCACTTT. This sequence encodes CAIRDRGGAADNSPLHF.

V gene TRBV27 combines with J gene TRBJ1-6; possibly TRBD1 for D (6 bases). V lost 3 bases and J 9 bases, leaving 12 bases between the germline ends. CDR3 length: 14 residues. CDR1 is MNHEY and CDR2 is SMNVEV in the germline V gene (reference sequence). The CDR3, as DNA: TGTGCCAGCAGTTTCGAGACAGGCCCTTCACCCCTCCACTTT. This translates into CASSFETGPSPLHF.

This clone came up a few times. The rearrangement links TRBV7-3 to TRBJ2-3; D not certain. Per the germline V gene, CDR1 is SGHTA and CDR2 is FQGTGA. V lost 4 bases to trimming and J lost 4 bases, with 9 bases between them. The CDR3 contains 13 residues. The CDR3 protein is CASSSPGADTQYF. In DNA form, the CDR3 reads TGTGCCAGCAGCTCCCCCGGTGCAGATACGCAGTATTTT. The full variable domain, in which reference TRBV7-3 and TRBJ2-3 provide the parts outside the CDR3, is GAGVSQTPSNKVTEKGKYVELRCDPISGHTALYWYRQSLGQGPEFLIYFQGTGAADDSGLPNDRFFAVRPEGSVSTLKIQRTERGDSAVYLCASSSPGADTQYFGPGTRLTVL.

V gene TRBV3-1 (or the pseudogene TRBV3-2) combines with J gene TRBJ2-1; TRBD2 matches at 7 bases. The CDR3 contains 18 residues. V trimming: 1 base; J trimming: 0 bases; junction bases outside the gene matches: 9. The germline V gene encodes CDR1 LGHDT and CDR2 YNNKEL (reference sequence). CDR3 protein: CASSQVGAGLSSYNEQFF. CDR3 DNA sequence: TGTGCCAGCAGCCAAGTTGGAGCGGGGCTAAGCTCCTACAATGAGCAGTTCTTC.

The chain carries TRBV18 and TRBJ2-3, with a weak D call TRBD2 (7 bases). Germline V gene lookup returns CDR1 KGHSH and CDR2 LQKENI. This CDR3 contains 18 residues. V lost 0 bases to trimming and J lost 0 bases, with 16 bases between them. The CDR3 DNA reads TGTGCCAGCTCACCACCTCAACGGGGGGCCACTAGCACAGATACGCAGTATTTT. Protein product: CASSPPQRGATSTDTQYF.

This chain joins TRBV7-9 and TRBJ2-2, with D possibly TRBD1 on 6 matching bases. CDR3 length equals 12 residues. The V gene lost 5 bases and the J gene lost 10 bases, with 11 bases spanning the gap. Germline V gene data show CDR1 as SEHNR and CDR2 as FQNEAQ (reference sequence). The CDR3 DNA reads as TGTGCCAGCAGCCTATGGACAGAGGAGCTGTTTTTT. Its translation is CASSLWTEELFF.

The chain couples TRBV3-1 (or the pseudogene TRBV3-2) to TRBJ2-1, with TRBD1 as a possible D gene (6 bases). Germline loops: CDR1 LGHDT, CDR2 YNNKEL (reference sequence). Trimming removed 1 base at V and 8 bases at J, with 12 bases between. The CDR3 totals 14 residues. The DNA for the CDR3 is TGTGCCAGCAGCCAAGGTGGGGGCTTGGATGAGCAGTTCTTC. It codes for CASSQGGGLDEQFF.

This clone is medium-sized (0.01 to 0.1%) by share. The chain employs TRBV28 and TRBJ1-3; 8 bases match TRBD1. V shed 5 bases, J shed 2 bases, and the junction held 2 bases outside the gene matches. CDR1 is MDHEN, CDR2 SYDVKM, per germline. The CDR3 has 14 residues. The CDR3 nucleotides read TGTGCCAGCAGTCCGGGACAGGCTGGAAACACCATATATTTT. The encoded protein is CASSPGQAGNTIYF.

The chain uses TRBV5-1 and TRBJ2-7, with 9 nucleotides matching TRBD2. Germline V gene data show CDR1 as SGHRS and CDR2 as YFSETQ. This CDR3 has 15 amino acids. The J segment lost 3 bases and the V segment lost 4 bases, leaving 8 bases of the junction unmatched. In DNA form, the CDR3 reads TGCGCCAGCAGCCAGGCACTACTAGCGGGCTACGAGCAGTACTTC. It is translated as CASSQALLAGYEQYF.

This chain uses TRBV6-5 with TRBJ1-1; tentatively, D is TRBD1 (5 bases). The germline V gene has CDR1 MNHEY and CDR2 SVGAGI. The length of the CDR3 is 12 residues. Trimming removed 6 bases at V and 8 bases at J, with 13 bases between. CDR3 region: CASSPWGREAFF. CDR3 nucleotide sequence: TGTGCCAGCAGCCCCTGGGGCAGGGAAGCTTTCTTT.

The rearrangement uses TRBV28 and TRBJ2-3; 10 nucleotides align to TRBD1. This CDR3 is built from 15 residues. V shed 1 base and J 4 bases; nucleotides not matched to a gene: 2. Germline-derived CDR1 and CDR2 are MDHEN and SYDVKM. The CDR3 sequence is CASSLSTGGADTQYF. CDR3 sequence (DNA): TGTGCCAGCAGTTTATCGACAGGGGGCGCAGATACGCAGTATTTT. Together with reference TRBV28 and TRBJ2-3, the CDR3 gives the full variable domain: DVKVTQSSRYLVKRTGEKVFLECVQDMDHENMFWYRQDPGLGLRLIYFSYDVKMKEKGDIPEGYSVSREKKERFSLILESASTNQTSMYLCASSLSTGGADTQYFGPGTRLTVL.

This clone came up a few times. The chain is built from TRBV7-9 and TRBJ2-1, with a tentative D call TRBD1 (8 bases). This CDR3 comprises 16 residues. V shed 4 bases and J shed 8 bases, with 21 bases lying between them. Germline CDR1 is SEHNR and CDR2 is FQNEAQ (reference sequence). CDR3 amino acids: CASSWSGTGLEDEQFF. CDR3 bases: TGTGCCAGCAGCTGGAGCGGGACAGGTTTGGAGGATGAGCAGTTCTTC.

This clone was detected many times. The J gene is TRBJ2-5, the V gene TRBV7-7; possible D gene TRBD2, 6 bases. The germline V gene encodes CDR1 SSHAT and CDR2 FNYEAQ (reference sequence). Trimming cost V 2 bases and J 2 bases, with 9 bases left between them. The CDR3 consists of 14 residues. Here the CDR3 DNA reads TGTGCCAGCAGCTTACTCGGGGGTCAAGAGACCCAGTACTTC. This encodes CASSLLGGQETQYF.

The genes are TRBV5-1 and TRBJ2-2, with D possibly TRBD1 on 5 matching bases. Germline V lookup: CDR1 SGHRS, CDR2 YFSETQ. The CDR3 spans 16 residues. V shed 0 bases and J shed 10 bases, with 19 bases lying between them. CDR3 DNA sequence: TGCGCCAGCAGCTTGGTCGGCAGGGTCGACCTCACGGAGCTGTTTTTT. Translated: CASSLVGRVDLTELFF.

In this sample, this clone turned up a few times. The V and J genes are TRBV5-4 and TRBJ1-1; unclear D gene. The CDR3 runs to 14 residues. V gave up 4 bases and J gave up 0 bases, with 10 bases separating them. Germline loops: CDR1 SGHNT, CDR2 YYREEE (reference sequence). CDR3 amino acids: CASSDPGMNTEAFF. In DNA, the CDR3 is TGTGCCAGCAGCGATCCAGGAATGAACACTGAAGCTTTCTTT.

The J gene is TRBJ2-1, the V gene TRBV5-4; 9 bases fit TRBD1. The CDR3 has 13 amino acids. Trimming at V came to 4 bases and at J to 6 bases, leaving 2 bases not matched to a gene. The germline V gene encodes CDR1 SGHNT and CDR2 YYREEE (reference sequence). CDR3 in amino acids: CASSETGGNEQFF. The CDR3 DNA is TGTGCCAGCAGCGAGACAGGGGGCAATGAGCAGTTCTTC.

This clone was seen a single time. The rearrangement joins TRBV30 to TRBJ2-5; tentatively, D is TRBD1 (5 bases). CDR1 and CDR2 (germline): GTSNPN, SVGIG (reference sequence). V was trimmed by 2 bases and J by 2 bases, leaving 12 bases between them. The CDR3 extends over 14 amino acids. CDR3 protein: CAWSPQGLQETQYF. The CDR3, as DNA: TGTGCCTGGAGTCCCCAGGGCCTACAAGAGACCCAGTACTTC.

The V call is TRBV6-5, the J call TRBJ1-5; unclear D gene. CDR1 MNHEY and CDR2 SVGAGI come from the germline V gene. This CDR3 is built from 13 residues. Between the trimmed V and J ends, which lost 5 bases and 10 bases, there was a span of 15 bases. This chain's CDR3 is CASSPNARDPQHF. In DNA, the CDR3 is TGTGCCAGCAGTCCAAATGCGAGGGATCCCCAGCATTTT.

The CDR3: CASSELGTGNQETQYF. In DNA form, the CDR3 reads TGCGCCAGCAGTGAGTTAGGGACAGGGAATCAAGAGACCCAGTACTTC. The chain links TRBV10-2 to TRBJ2-5; 9 nucleotides align to TRBD1. With 1 base clipped from V and 2 bases from J, the junction kept 5 bases outside the gene matches. CDR1 is WSHSY and CDR2 is SAAADI in the germline V gene. This CDR3 is built from 16 residues.

The table lists this clone with many counts. The genes are TRBV11-2 and TRBJ1-6, with 7 bases lining up with TRBD1. CDR3 length: 16 amino acids. Germline V gives CDR1 SGHAT, CDR2 FQNNGV. V shed 1 base, J shed 8 bases, and the junction held 8 bases outside the gene matches. This chain's CDR3 is CASSLAGTVSHSPLHF. The CDR3, as DNA: TGTGCCAGCAGCTTAGCCGGGACAGTGAGCCATTCACCCCTCCACTTT.

The gene calls are TRBV3-1 (or the pseudogene TRBV3-2) and TRBJ2-7, with a possible D match to TRBD2 (6 bases). The CDR3 has 15 residues. From germline, CDR1 is LGHDT and CDR2 YNNKEL (reference sequence). V was pared by 6 bases and J by 2 bases, with 17 bases between. This CDR3 is CASRSGGGAAYEQYF. CDR3 DNA sequence: TGTGCCAGCAGGTCGGGCGGAGGGGCGGCCTACGAGCAGTACTTC.

This sequence joins TRBV30 and TRBJ2-7, with 7 bases identical to TRBD1. Losses at the gene ends were 1 base for V and 1 base for J; bases not matched to a gene: 4. There are 14 residues in the CDR3. Looked up from germline, CDR1 is GTSNPN and CDR2 is SVGIG (reference sequence). This CDR3 reads CAWSGTGRSYEQYF. CDR3 bases: TGTGCCTGGAGTGGGACAGGACGGTCCTACGAGCAGTACTTC.

This clone was found many times. The chain has TRBV3-1 (or the pseudogene TRBV3-2) and TRBJ1-2; possibly TRBD1 for D (5 bases). This CDR3 has 12 residues. Germline V CDR1 and CDR2: LGHDT, YNNKEL (reference sequence). V was pared by 5 bases and J by 7 bases, with 11 bases between. The CDR3 sequence: CASSSRQGGYTF. The DNA for the CDR3 is TGTGCCAGCAGCTCCCGGCAGGGTGGCTACACCTTC.

The chain recombines TRBV3-1 (or the pseudogene TRBV3-2) with TRBJ1-1; 9 positions agree with TRBD1. The CDR3 sequence is 13 residues long. Germline CDR1 and CDR2: LGHDT and YNNKEL (reference sequence). V dropped 5 bases and J dropped 6; count of bases not matched to a gene: 4. The CDR3 reads CASSFGTGPEAFF. As DNA, the CDR3 is TGTGCCAGCAGCTTTGGGACAGGGCCTGAAGCTTTCTTT.

This clone was seen only once. This chain uses TRBV18 with TRBJ1-4, with 7 bases lining up with TRBD1. The trim removed 0 bases at V and 3 bases at J, leaving 1 base unmatched. This CDR3 has 15 amino acids. Germline V gene data show CDR1 as KGHSH and CDR2 as LQKENI. The CDR3 DNA reads as TGTGCCAGCTCACCACCCGGGACAGCTAATGAAAAACTGTTTTTT. It translates to CASSPPGTANEKLFF.

Of note for this clone: A read error may account for a junction end that differs from germline. V is TRBV5-1 and J is TRBJ2-2; TRBD1 is a possible D gene (6 bases). This CDR3 region has 15 residues. Germline V gene sequence: CDR1 SGHRS, CDR2 YFSETQ. For the CDR3, the DNA is TGCGCCAGCAGCTTGGAAGGGACATCCACCGGGAAGCTGTTTTTT. As protein: CASSLEGTSTGKLFF.

This clone was seen only once. The chain is built from TRBV5-6 and TRBJ1-5; D call uncertain. The CDR3 has 12 amino acids. Germline CDR1 and CDR2: SGHDT and YYEEEE. Trimming cost V 4 bases and J 7 bases, with 9 bases left between them. The CDR3 protein is CASSLEGQPQHF. The DNA for the CDR3 is TGTGCCAGCAGCCTCGAGGGACAGCCCCAGCATTTT. Looking up the rest from reference TRBV5-6 and TRBJ1-5 gives the full variable domain: DAGVTQSPTHLIKTRGQQVTLRCSPKSGHDTVSWYQQALGQGPQFIFQYYEEEERQRGNFPDRFSGHQFPNYSSELNVNALLLGDSALYLCASSLEGQPQHFGDGTRLSIL.

The chain recombines TRBV18 with TRBJ1-2, with D perhaps matching TRBD1 (6 bases). This CDR3 has 17 amino acids. From germline, CDR1 is KGHSH and CDR2 LQKENI. Between the trimmed V and J ends, which lost 0 bases and 4 bases, there was a span of 18 bases. The CDR3, as DNA: TGTGCCAGCTCACCACCCGTCAGGGGTGGGATATCCTATGGCTACACCTTC. Translated, it gives CASSPPVRGGISYGYTF.

This chain connects TRBV27 to TRBJ1-1, with D perhaps matching TRBD1 (5 bases). Trimming left V 5 bases short and J 9 bases short, with 22 bases between. CDR1 and CDR2 from the germline V gene are MNHEY and SMNVEV (reference sequence). The CDR3 has 15 amino acids. The CDR3 DNA sequence: TGTGCCAGCAGTCCCCACCGACAGCCTAACTCTCAAGCTTTCTTT. Amino acid sequence: CASSPHRQPNSQAFF.